This entry lists 30 T cell receptor beta chains sequenced from one sample in a study of graft-versus-host responses after intestinal transplantation. This table comes from immunoSEQ multiplex PCR, and its TCRdb copy is limited to in-frame clones, with some not included. The data contain about 63,000 clones, roughly nine tenths of them singletons. Intraepithelial plus lamina propria lymphocytes were released by processing graft tissue. Sample: ileum tissue, taken less than 400 days after transplant. Every receptor here comes from a human patient who received an intestinal transplant, so some T cells may come from the graft donor.

The chain carries TRBV5-6 and TRBJ2-7, with D perhaps TRBD1 or TRBD2 (5 bases each). The CDR3 covers 14 residues. The ends were cut back, 5 bases at V and 4 bases at J, with 16 bases in the middle. Germline assignment: CDR1 SGHDT and CDR2 YYEEEE. Here the CDR3 DNA reads TGTGCCAGCAGTTATATCGGGACGGATTACGAGCAGTACTTC. Amino acids: CASSYIGTDYEQYF.

DNA for the CDR3: TGCGCCAGCAGCTTGGAGGCCAGGAGCTCCTACGAGCAGTACTTC. As protein: CASSLEARSSYEQYF. The chain couples TRBV5-1 to TRBJ2-7; no clear D. In germline, CDR1 is SGHRS, CDR2 YFSETQ. This CDR3 region has 15 residues. V shed 0 bases and J shed 0 bases, with 10 bases lying between them.

The chain has TRBV15 and TRBJ2-7; tentative D call: TRBD1 (5 bases). The CDR3 spans 15 residues. Germline V gives CDR1 LNHNV, CDR2 YYDKDF (reference sequence). Trimming shortened V by 7 bases and J by 4 bases, and 20 bases separated the two germline ends. CDR3 DNA: TGTGCCACCACCTTATGGGCAGGGAATTCTTACGAGCAGTACTTC. Translated: CATTLWAGNSYEQYF.

The chain is built from TRBV5-1 and TRBJ2-7; D may be TRBD2 (5 bases). This CDR3 is 14 amino acids long. V was cut by 3 bases and J by 3 bases, with 13 bases left in between. The germline gives CDR1 SGHRS, CDR2 YFSETQ. The CDR3 loop reads CASSSGTAYYEQYF. The DNA of the CDR3 is TGCGCCAGCAGCTCGGGAACAGCTTACTACGAGCAGTACTTC.

A few counts support this clone. In DNA, the CDR3 is TGTGCCAGCAGTTTCCCCTCGGGGCGGAACACCGGGGAGCTGTTTTTT. Protein sequence: CASSFPSGRNTGELFF. The chain has TRBV27 and TRBJ2-2, with D possibly being TRBD1 or TRBD2 (5 bases each). This CDR3 has 16 amino acids. Trimming pared 3 bases from V and 1 base from J, leaving 12 bases between. Germline lookup yields CDR1 MNHEY and CDR2 SMNVEV (reference sequence).

The chain recombines TRBV18 with TRBJ2-2, with D possibly TRBD1 on 5 matching bases. The CDR3 is 14 amino acids. Trimming took 3 bases from V and 6 from J, leaving 11 bases between them. Germline V CDR1 and CDR2: KGHSH, LQKENI. CDR3 nucleotides: TGTGCCAGCTCACCGGGATCAGGGTCCGGGGAGCTGTTTTTT. This encodes CASSPGSGSGELFF.

J is TRBJ2-4 and V is TRBV4-1; tentatively, D is TRBD2 (6 bases). Trimming pared 0 bases from V and 2 bases from J, leaving 26 bases between. The CDR3 sequence is 21 residues long. CDR1 is MGHRA, CDR2 YSYEKL, per germline. CDR3 sequence (DNA): TGCGCCAGCAGCCAAGATTGGCGGGGTCCCACAGAGCCAGGGTCCAAAAACATTCAGTACTTC. Protein product: CASSQDWRGPTEPGSKNIQYF.

The chain joins TRBV2 to TRBJ2-3; 7 nucleotides agree with TRBD2. The V and J ends lost 3 bases and 6 bases, in that order; junction bases with no gene match: 6. This CDR3 region has 14 residues. Looked up from germline, CDR1 is SNHLY and CDR2 is FYNNEI. As DNA, the CDR3 is TGTGCCAGCAGTGATGTCCGGCGGGGGGATACGCAGTATTTT. It yields the protein CASSDVRRGDTQYF. The full variable domain, rest sourced from reference TRBV2 and TRBJ2-3, is EPEVTQTPSHQVTQMGQEVILRCVPISNHLYFYWYRQILGQKVEFLVSFYNNEISEKSEIFDDQFSVERPDGSNFTLKIRSTKLEDSAMYFCASSDVRRGDTQYFGPGTRLTVL.

This sequence joins TRBV7-6 and TRBJ2-1; D may be TRBD2 (6 bases). CDR1 is SGHVS, CDR2 FNYEAQ, per germline. V was trimmed by 3 bases and J by 4 bases, leaving 22 bases between them. This CDR3 comprises 18 residues. The CDR3 sequence is CASSLGGSWDGSYNEQFF. CDR3 in DNA: TGTGCCAGCAGCTTGGGGGGATCTTGGGACGGGTCTTACAATGAGCAGTTCTTC.

The rearrangement links TRBV2 to TRBJ2-7; 7 nucleotides align to TRBD2. Germline-derived CDR1 and CDR2 are SNHLY and FYNNEI. The CDR3 totals 14 residues. J gave up 7 bases and V 1 base, and 7 bases lay outside the gene matches. The CDR3 loop reads CASSEVGLPLEQYF. In DNA, the CDR3 is TGTGCCAGCAGTGAAGTGGGACTACCCTTAGAGCAGTACTTC.

The V call is TRBV6-5, the J call TRBJ2-7; no clear D gene. The V and J ends lost 0 bases and 7 bases respectively, with 13 bases between them. The CDR3 runs to 14 residues. CDR1 and CDR2 (germline): MNHEY, SVGAGI. The CDR3 bases are TGTGCCAGCAGTTACTCGACGGTGTTGGAAGAGCAGTACTTC. Translated: CASSYSTVLEEQYF.

The gene calls are TRBV19 and TRBJ2-3; perhaps TRBD1 as D (5 bases). V was pared by 3 bases and J by 0 bases, with 13 bases between. This CDR3 has 16 amino acids. The germline V gene encodes CDR1 LNHDA and CDR2 SQIVND (reference sequence). CDR3 in DNA: TGTGCCAGTAGTATTATCTTCAGGGAAAGCACAGATACGCAGTATTTT. Translation: CASSIIFRESTDTQYF.

This chain connects TRBV28 to TRBJ2-7; D perhaps matches TRBD1 (6 bases). Trimming removed 1 base from V and 0 bases from J, with 16 bases in between. From germline, CDR1 is MDHEN and CDR2 SYDVKM. CDR3 length: 17 residues. This chain's CDR3 is CASSLSLDRLSSYEQYF. CDR3 in DNA: TGTGCCAGCAGTTTATCCCTAGACAGGCTGAGCTCCTACGAGCAGTACTTC. Supplemented by reference TRBV28 and TRBJ2-7, the full variable domain reads DVKVTQSSRYLVKRTGEKVFLECVQDMDHENMFWYRQDPGLGLRLIYFSYDVKMKEKGDIPEGYSVSREKKERFSLILESASTNQTSMYLCASSLSLDRLSSYEQYFGPGTRLTVT.

The rearrangement uses TRBV7-9 and TRBJ2-2; 11 bases match TRBD2. This CDR3 comprises 17 residues. In germline, CDR1 is SEHNR, CDR2 FQNEAQ (reference sequence). The V gene end was trimmed by 3 bases and the J gene end by 4 bases; junction bases not matched to a gene: 7. CDR3 sequence reads: CASSFPPSGRITGELFF. As DNA, the CDR3 is TGTGCCAGCAGCTTCCCCCCTAGCGGGAGGATCACCGGGGAGCTGTTTTTT.

This CDR3 is CASSQIGQGGLGKLFF. CDR3 nucleotides: TGCGCCAGCAGCCAGATAGGACAGGGTGGATTGGGGAAACTGTTTTTT. The rearrangement uses TRBV5-1 and TRBJ1-4, with 8 bases fitting TRBD1. The trim removed 4 bases at V and 11 bases at J, leaving 16 bases unmatched. CDR3 length: 16 amino acids. Germline V CDR1 and CDR2: SGHRS, YFSETQ.

This chain connects TRBV11-1 to TRBJ1-1; perhaps TRBD1 as D (5 bases). The V gene's germline CDR1 is SGHAT and CDR2 FQDESV (reference sequence). The CDR3 runs to 13 residues. Trimming pared 5 bases from V and 7 bases from J, leaving 14 bases between. Here the CDR3 DNA reads TGTGCCAGCAGCCTTTACGGGGCCGGTGAAGCTTTCTTT. Its translation is CASSLYGAGEAFF.

This clone came up a few times. At one end, the junction sequence differs from germline, possibly due to a read error. The genes are TRBV4-1 and TRBJ2-7; D is unresolved. The germline gives CDR1 MGHRA, CDR2 YSYEKL. The CDR3 totals 13 residues. The CDR3 coding sequence is TGTGCCAGCACCTTCGGGCCTGCCTACGAGCAGTACTTC. This sequence encodes CASTFGPAYEQYF.

The chain carries TRBV6-1 and TRBJ1-3, with 9 bases fitting TRBD1. The CDR3 consists of 14 residues. Trimming took 6 bases from V and 2 from J; bases not matched to a gene: 2. Germline values: CDR1 MNHNS, CDR2 SASEGT. CDR3 DNA: TGTGCCAGCAGCGGACAGGGGACTGGAAACACCATATATTTT. This gives the protein CASSGQGTGNTIYF.

This chain joins TRBV6-4 and TRBJ1-5; TRBD1 might be the D (6 bases). CDR3 size: 15 residues. Germline CDR1 MRHNA, CDR2 SNTAGT. Trimming left V 2 bases short and J 3 bases short, with 11 bases between. The CDR3 DNA reads as TGTGCCAGCAGTGACGTAGACAGGAACAATCAGCCCCAGCATTTT. Protein: CASSDVDRNNQPQHF.

The chain combines TRBV29-1 with TRBJ2-7; 8 bases align to TRBD1. With V trimmed by 4 bases and J by 3 bases, 2 bases remained unmatched. The CDR3 contains 12 residues. Germline CDR1 and CDR2: SQVTM and ANQGSEA. Here the CDR3 reads CSVGGTGYEQYF. CDR3 DNA: TGCAGCGTTGGGGGGACAGGCTACGAGCAGTACTTC.

V gene TRBV2 combines with J gene TRBJ2-3; 13 bases match TRBD2. This CDR3 has 15 amino acids. Per germline, CDR1 SNHLY and CDR2 FYNNEI. J lost 1 base, V lost 6 bases, and 1 base had no gene match. CDR3 residues: CASSGLAGGTDTQYF. DNA of the CDR3: TGTGCCAGCAGCGGACTAGCGGGAGGCACAGATACGCAGTATTTT.

The chain combines TRBV29-1 with TRBJ2-5; TRBD2 is a possible D gene (5 bases). The CDR3 loop spans 12 amino acids. V was cut by 7 bases and J by 5 bases, with 14 bases left in between. From germline, CDR1 is SQVTM and CDR2 ANQGSEA. Here the CDR3 reads CSAVAGWETQYF. CDR3 bases: TGCAGCGCTGTGGCGGGTTGGGAGACCCAGTACTTC.

The chain couples TRBV11-2 to TRBJ1-1; 7 nucleotides agree with TRBD1. Germline CDR1 and CDR2: SGHAT and FQNNGV. The ends lost 5 bases at V and 7 bases at J; junction bases unmatched: 10. The CDR3 runs 14 residues. CDR3 protein: CASSEGAGMDEAFF. In DNA form, the CDR3 reads TGTGCCAGCAGCGAGGGGGCCGGGATGGATGAAGCTTTCTTT.

J is TRBJ2-5 and V is TRBV14, with D perhaps matching TRBD1 (6 bases). The CDR3 is made up of 19 amino acids. Between the trimmed V and J ends, which lost 0 bases and 7 bases, there was a span of 27 bases. Germline V gene sequence: CDR1 SGHDN, CDR2 FVKESK. The CDR3 DNA reads as TGTGCCAGCAGCCAAGATTGGCAGGGGAGCGGTGGGCCCGGTGGGACCCAGTACTTC. This translates into CASSQDWQGSGGPGGTQYF.

The CDR3 reads CASSLNALNTEAFF. Written as DNA, the CDR3 is TGTGCCAGCAGCTTAAATGCTCTGAACACTGAAGCTTTCTTT. J is TRBJ1-1 and V is TRBV7-3; no clear D gene. V lost 1 base, J lost 0 bases, and 6 bases lay in between. The CDR3 extends over 14 amino acids. CDR1 SGHTA and CDR2 FQGTGA come from the germline V gene.

The chain recombines TRBV25-1 with TRBJ2-5; D assignment may be TRBD1 or TRBD2 (6 bases each). Per germline, CDR1 MGHDK and CDR2 SYGVNS. Trimming stripped 4 bases from V and 2 bases from J, with 17 bases between. CDR3 length: 16 residues. The CDR3 DNA sequence: TGTGCCAGCAGTGGCATACAGGGAGGTAGACAAGAGACCCAGTACTTC. It yields the protein CASSGIQGGRQETQYF.

The chain has TRBV25-1 and TRBJ2-5; D gene uncertain. Trimming pared 4 bases from V and 7 bases from J, leaving 7 bases between. Germline lookup yields CDR1 MGHDK and CDR2 SYGVNS. This CDR3 region has 11 residues. The CDR3 region is CASSGLGTQYF. Written as DNA, the CDR3 is TGTGCCAGCAGTGGGCTAGGGACCCAGTACTTC.

The chain employs TRBV6-5 and TRBJ2-5, with D possibly TRBD2 on 6 matching bases. With 0 bases removed from V and 0 bases from J, the gap between germline ends came to 8 bases. Germline-derived CDR1 and CDR2 are MNHEY and SVGAGI. CDR3 length: 15 amino acids. CDR3 nucleotides: TGTGCCAGCAGTTACTCAGGCGGGAACCAAGAGACCCAGTACTTC. Its translation: CASSYSGGNQETQYF.

The V call is TRBV6-6, the J call TRBJ1-5; tentative D call: TRBD1 (6 bases). Trimming stripped 4 bases from V and 2 bases from J, with 9 bases between. The germline V gene encodes CDR1 MNHNY and CDR2 SVGAGI (reference sequence). This CDR3 contains 14 residues. CDR3 region: CASSLGGRNQPQHF. CDR3 nucleotide sequence: TGTGCCAGCAGTTTGGGGGGCCGCAATCAGCCCCAGCATTTT.

The chain carries TRBV10-2 and TRBJ1-1, with 12 bases fitting TRBD1. Unmatched junction bases numbered 6, after V lost 6 bases and J lost 4 bases. There are 15 residues in the CDR3. CDR1 is WSHSY and CDR2 is SAAADI in the germline V gene. CDR3 sequence: CASSGTGGGGTEAFF. Here the CDR3 DNA reads TGCGCCAGCAGCGGGACAGGGGGCGGGGGCACTGAAGCTTTCTTT.